This TCR beta chain was observed in a study of OX40 agonist ivuxolimab in advanced cancers. Study details: Intravenous ivuxolimab was administered to patients every 2 weeks at 0.01 to 10 mg/kg.

The assay was immunoSEQ multiplex PCR, and TCRdb's table has in-frame clones only and misses some. In the table there are about 43,000 clones, approximately 86% of which are singletons. This CDR3 spans 17 amino acids. The junction had 18 bases not matched to a gene; V was cut back by 5 bases and J by 9 bases. Germline V gene data show CDR1 as SGHAT and CDR2 as FQNNGV. Researchers took blood at baseline, on cycle 4 day 1, and on cycle 7 day 1. The receptor was derived from an adult with an advanced solid tumor such as melanoma, head and neck, liver or kidney cancer. The sample here was CD4+ or CD8+ T cells sorted from blood, taken in a trial of the OX40 agonist ivuxolimab. This chain links TRBV11-2 with TRBJ2-1; 8 nucleotides agree with TRBD2. CDR3 bases: TGTGCCAGCAGCCTTAGGCGGGCCGGGAGGGTCCGGAGTGAGCAGTTCTTC. Its protein product is CASSLRRAGRVRSEQFF.